This T cell receptor (beta chain) was profiled in a study of chemoradiotherapy in HPV16-positive cancers. V lost 2 bases to trimming and J lost 5 bases, with 3 bases between them. The CDR3 loop spans 12 amino acids. The V gene's germline CDR1 is MDHEN and CDR2 SYDVKM. As regards this clone: No antigen is known for it.

The protocol was immunoSEQ multiplex PCR, while the TCRdb copy is restricted to in-frame clones and leaves out a portion. The sample includes 25,000 to 30,000 clones, around 90% of them seen just once. Study-level findings and limits: The functional HPV-specific definition rests on just a couple of HPV16-positive patients.

V is TRBV28 and J is TRBJ2-2, with D hard to call. The input for sequencing was blood, taken from a patient who underwent chemoradiotherapy. This receptor was identified in a human donor with HPV-associated anogenital cancer. CDR3 in amino acids: CASSLGTGELFF. The CDR3 DNA sequence: TGTGCCAGCAGTTTAGGGACCGGGGAGCTGTTTTTT.